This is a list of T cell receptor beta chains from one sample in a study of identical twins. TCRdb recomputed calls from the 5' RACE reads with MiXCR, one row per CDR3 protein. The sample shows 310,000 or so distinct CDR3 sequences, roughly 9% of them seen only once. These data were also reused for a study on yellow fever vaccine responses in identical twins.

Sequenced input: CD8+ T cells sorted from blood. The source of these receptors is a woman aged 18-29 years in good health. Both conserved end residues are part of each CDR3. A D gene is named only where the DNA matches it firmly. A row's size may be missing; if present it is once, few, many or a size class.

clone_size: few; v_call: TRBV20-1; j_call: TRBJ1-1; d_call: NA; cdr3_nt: TGCAGTGCGCAGGGTTCCACCTCTCACACTGAAGCTTTCTTT; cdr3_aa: CSAQGSTSHTEAFF
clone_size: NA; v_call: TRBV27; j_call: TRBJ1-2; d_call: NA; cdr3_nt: TGTGCCAGCAGCAAAAATCAACTGTATGGCTACACCTTC; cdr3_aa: CASSKNQLYGYTF
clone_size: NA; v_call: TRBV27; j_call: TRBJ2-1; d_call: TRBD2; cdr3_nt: TGTGCCAGCAGTTTATTGGCTAGCGGGGGGAACTACAATGAGCAGTTCTTC; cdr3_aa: CASSLLASGGNYNEQFF
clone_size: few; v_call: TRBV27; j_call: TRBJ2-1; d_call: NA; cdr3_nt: TGTGCCAGCAGTCCGGCGGACACAAGCAATGAGCAGTTCTTC; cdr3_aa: CASSPADTSNEQFF
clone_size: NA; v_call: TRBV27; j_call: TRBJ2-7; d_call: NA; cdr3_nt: TGTGCCAGCAGTATGCGGGGTTCCTACGAGCAGTACTTC; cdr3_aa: CASSMRGSYEQYF
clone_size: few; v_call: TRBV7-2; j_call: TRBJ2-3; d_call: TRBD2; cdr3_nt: TGTGCCAGCAGCCCCGAAGCGGGAGGGAGCACAGATACGCAGTATTTT; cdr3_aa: CASSPEAGGSTDTQYF
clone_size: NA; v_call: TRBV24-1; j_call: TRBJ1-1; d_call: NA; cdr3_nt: TGTGCCACCCGCACAGGTATGAACACTGAAGCTTTCTTT; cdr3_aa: CATRTGMNTEAFF
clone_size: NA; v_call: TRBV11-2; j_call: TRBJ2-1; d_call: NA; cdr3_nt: TGTGCCAGCAGCCCTAATTACGAGCAGTTCTTC; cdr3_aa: CASSPNYEQFF
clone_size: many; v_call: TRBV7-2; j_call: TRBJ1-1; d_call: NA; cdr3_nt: TGTGCCAGCAGCTTCCTGAGGGGGACAACTGAAGCTTTCTTT; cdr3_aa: CASSFLRGTTEAFF
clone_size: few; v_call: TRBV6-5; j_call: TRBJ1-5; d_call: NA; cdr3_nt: TGTGCCAGCAGTTCTGGGGATATCAATCAGCCCCAGCATTTT; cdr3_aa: CASSSGDINQPQHF
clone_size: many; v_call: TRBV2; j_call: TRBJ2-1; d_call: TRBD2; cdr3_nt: TGTGCCAGCACCCCTAGCGGGGGGATAACCTACAATGAGCAGTTCTTC; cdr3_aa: CASTPSGGITYNEQFF